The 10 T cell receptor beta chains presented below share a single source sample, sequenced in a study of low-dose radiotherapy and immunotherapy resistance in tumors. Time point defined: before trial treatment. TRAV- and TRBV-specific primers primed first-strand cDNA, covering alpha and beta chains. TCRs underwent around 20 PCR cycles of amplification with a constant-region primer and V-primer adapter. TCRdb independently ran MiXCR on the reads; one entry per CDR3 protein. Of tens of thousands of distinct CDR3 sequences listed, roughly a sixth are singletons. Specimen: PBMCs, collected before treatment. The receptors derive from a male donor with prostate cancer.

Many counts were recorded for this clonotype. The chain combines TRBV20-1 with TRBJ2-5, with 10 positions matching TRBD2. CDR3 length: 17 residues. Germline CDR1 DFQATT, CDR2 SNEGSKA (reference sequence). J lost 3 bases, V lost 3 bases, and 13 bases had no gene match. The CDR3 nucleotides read TGCAGTGCTAGCCCCACTGGTGGTAGCGGGGGGAAAGAGACCCAGTACTTC. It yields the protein CSASPTGGSGGKETQYF.

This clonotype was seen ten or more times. In DNA form, the CDR3 reads TGTGCTAGTGCCGATTGGGACACCGGGGAGCTGTTTTTT. It is translated as CASADWDTGELFF. V and J are TRBV12-5 and TRBJ2-2; D call uncertain. The ends were cut back, 7 bases at V and 3 bases at J, with 9 bases in the middle. The germline gives CDR1 LGHNT, CDR2 FRNRAP. The CDR3 has 13 residues.

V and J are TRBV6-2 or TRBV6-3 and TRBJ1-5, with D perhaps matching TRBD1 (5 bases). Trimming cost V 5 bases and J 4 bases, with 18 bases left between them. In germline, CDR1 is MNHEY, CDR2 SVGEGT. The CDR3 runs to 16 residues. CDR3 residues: CASSQQAGGSNQPQHF. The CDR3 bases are TGTGCCAGCAGTCAACAGGCGGGAGGGAGTAATCAGCCCCAGCATTTT.

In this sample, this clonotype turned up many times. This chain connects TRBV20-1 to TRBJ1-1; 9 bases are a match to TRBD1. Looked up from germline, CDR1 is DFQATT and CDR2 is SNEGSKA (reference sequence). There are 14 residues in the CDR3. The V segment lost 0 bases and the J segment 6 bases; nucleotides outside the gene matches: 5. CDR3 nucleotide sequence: TGCAGTGCTAGAGATGATCGGACAGGGGCTGAAGCTTTCTTT. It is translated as CSARDDRTGAEAFF.

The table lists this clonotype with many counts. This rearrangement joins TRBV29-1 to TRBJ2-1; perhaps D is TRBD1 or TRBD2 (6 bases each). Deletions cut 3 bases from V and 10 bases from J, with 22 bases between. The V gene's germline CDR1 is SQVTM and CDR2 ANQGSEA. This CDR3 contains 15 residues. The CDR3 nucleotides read TGCAGCGTTGACGTAACAGGGTCGGGACTCAGAGAGCAGTTCTTC. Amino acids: CSVDVTGSGLREQFF.

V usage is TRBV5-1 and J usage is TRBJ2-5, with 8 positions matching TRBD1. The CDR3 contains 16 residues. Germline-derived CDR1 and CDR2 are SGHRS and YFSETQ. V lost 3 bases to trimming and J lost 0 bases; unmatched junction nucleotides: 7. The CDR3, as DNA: TGCGCCAGCAGCTCTGGGACAGGCGGATACCAAGAGACCCAGTACTTC. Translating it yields CASSSGTGGYQETQYF.

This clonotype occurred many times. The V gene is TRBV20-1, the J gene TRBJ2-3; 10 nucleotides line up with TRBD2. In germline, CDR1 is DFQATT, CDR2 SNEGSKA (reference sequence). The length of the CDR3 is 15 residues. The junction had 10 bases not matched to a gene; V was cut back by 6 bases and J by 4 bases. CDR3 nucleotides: TGCAGTGCACTAAGCGGGGGGGCCTCTTCAGATACGCAGTATTTT. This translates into CSALSGGASSDTQYF.

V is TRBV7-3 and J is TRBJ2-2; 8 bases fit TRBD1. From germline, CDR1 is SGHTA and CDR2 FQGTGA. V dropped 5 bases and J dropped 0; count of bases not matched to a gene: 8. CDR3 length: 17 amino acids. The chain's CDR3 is CASSRQGPPTNTGELFF. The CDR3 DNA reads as TGTGCCAGCAGCCGACAGGGGCCCCCTACGAACACCGGGGAGCTGTTTTTT.

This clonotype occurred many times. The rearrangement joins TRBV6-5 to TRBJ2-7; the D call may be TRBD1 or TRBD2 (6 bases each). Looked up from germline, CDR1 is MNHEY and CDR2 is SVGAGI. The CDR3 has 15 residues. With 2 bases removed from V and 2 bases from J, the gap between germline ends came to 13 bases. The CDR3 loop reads CASSYVGGLAYEQYF. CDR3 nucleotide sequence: TGTGCCAGCAGTTACGTAGGGGGGTTGGCCTACGAGCAGTACTTC.

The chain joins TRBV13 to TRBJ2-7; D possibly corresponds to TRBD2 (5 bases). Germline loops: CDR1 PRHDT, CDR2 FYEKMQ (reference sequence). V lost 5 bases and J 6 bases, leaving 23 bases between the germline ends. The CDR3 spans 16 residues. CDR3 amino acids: CASSPAERTLTFEQYF. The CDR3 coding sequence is TGTGCCAGCAGCCCGGCAGAGCGGACCTTAACCTTCGAGCAGTACTTC.